This T cell receptor beta chain was documented in a study of early T cells in non-severe SARS-CoV-2 infection. Study-level background: The authors sequenced bulk RNA from unsorted whole blood, leaving chains unpaired.

Study-level findings and limits: Matching against VDJdb likely underestimated virus-specific expansions, favoring anti-spike CD8.

Losses at the gene ends were 4 bases for V and 3 bases for J; bases not matched to a gene: 11. The CDR3 contains 19 residues. CDR1 MGHRA and CDR2 YSYEKL come from the germline V gene. Details on this clonotype: Its matching antigen is unknown.

The library protocol tagged individual cDNA molecules with unique molecular identifiers. TCRdb analysed the 5' RACE reads with MiXCR anew, one entry per CDR3 protein. The sample lists fewer than 120,000 distinct CDR3 sequences, 10% to 15% occurring once. This clonotype was obtained from an adult who was a healthcare worker with PCR-confirmed SARS-CoV-2 infection or an uninfected control (not recorded which). The specimen was whole blood, collected at baseline. This rearrangement joins TRBV4-1 to TRBJ2-3; 15 bases map to TRBD2. The CDR3 DNA reads as TGCGCCAGCAGCCCCCTCGGACTAGCGGGGGGGTCCGGAACAGATACGCAGTATTTT. As protein: CASSPLGLAGGSGTDTQYF.